This T cell receptor (beta chain) was sequenced in a study of blood T cell repertoires in COVID-19. On the study more broadly: COVID-19 samples collected from the United States, Italy and Spain covered acute and convalescent phases. The cDNA or gDNA used as material had been derived from T cells, B-cell-depleted T cells, or PBMCs.

This CDR3 is built from 15 residues. In the original analysis: Counts of nucleated cells, estimated from reference gene primer amplification, were obtained. Generated by immunoSEQ multiplex PCR, the TCRdb table keeps only in-frame clones and is missing some. V and J calls and clone size are given by that table; D and trimming were obtained from the DNA. The table records 250,000 to 350,000 clones, more than 70% of them present only once. This sequence originates from a woman aged 50 to 65 with acute or convalescent COVID-19. The chain links TRBV21-1 to TRBJ2-5; TRBD2 is the table's D call, not checked against the DNA. TRBV21-1 is a pseudogene locus. Sample: peripheral blood. The CDR3, as DNA: TGTGCCAGCAGCAAATTTTTTGAGGGCCAAGAGACCCAGTACTTC. Protein product: CASSKFFEGQETQYF.